These 2 T cell receptor beta chains share one sample of origin, sequenced in a study of blood T cell repertoires in COVID-19. TCRdb's copy holds only in-frame clones and misses some; the assay was immunoSEQ multiplex PCR. Of 350,000 or so clones in the sample, more than 70% were seen once. Sequenced input: peripheral blood. The receptors shown here come from a woman aged 25-40 years with COVID-19, enrolled during active disease.

The V gene is TRBV12-3 or TRBV12-4, the J gene TRBJ2-5, with D possibly matching TRBD1 (6 bases). V shed 6 bases and J shed 4 bases, with 12 bases lying between them. The CDR3 sequence is 13 residues long. The CDR3: CASRGGWGETQYF. CDR3 nucleotides: TGTGCCAGCAGAGGGGGATGGGGAGAGACCCAGTACTTC.

V usage is TRBV2 and J usage is TRBJ2-2; the D gene is possibly TRBD2 (6 bases). The germline V and J ends were trimmed by 6 bases and 5 bases, with 13 bases remaining between them. This CDR3 contains 14 residues. Germline loops: CDR1 SNHLY, CDR2 FYNNEI. In nucleotides, the CDR3 is TGTGCCAGCAGGGGGGACTCCGAGACCGGGGAGCTGTTTTTT. It translates to CASRGDSETGELFF.